This T cell receptor beta chain was retrieved from a study of blood T cell repertoires in COVID-19. Overall study context: From T cells, B-cell-depleted T cells, or PBMCs came the material, which was cDNA or gDNA.

Method: immunoSEQ multiplex PCR; TCRdb's copy keeps in-frame clones and lacks some. This table holds 200,000 to 250,000 clones, 70% to 90% found once. V lost 2 bases and J 3 bases, leaving 11 bases between the germline ends. This CDR3 has 15 residues. Germline assignment: CDR1 KGHSH and CDR2 LQKENI. J is TRBJ2-1 and V is TRBV18; D remains unclear. The sample was peripheral blood. The receptor was derived from a man aged 35 to 55 with acute or convalescent COVID-19. CDR3 DNA sequence: TGTGCCAGCTCACCAGTCGGTCCCGACTACAATGAGCAGTTCTTC. Protein: CASSPVGPDYNEQFF. Variable domain in full (rest from reference TRBV18 and TRBJ2-1): NAGVMQNPRHLVRRRGQEARLRCSPMKGHSHVYWYRQLPEEGLKFMVYLQKENIIDESGMPKERFSAEFPKEGPSILRIQQVVRGDSAAYFCASSPVGPDYNEQFFGPGTRLTVL.